This T cell receptor beta chain was retrieved from a study of STAT5B mutations in CD4+ large granular lymphocyte leukemia. Points from the study as a whole: Main leukemic clonotypes were patient-specific, but about 26% appeared at low frequency elsewhere. Without HLA matching, higher CD4+ than CD8+ T-LGLL clonality could reflect small sample size.

The CDR3 runs to 18 residues. V was pared by 1 base and J by 1 base, with 17 bases between. CDR1 and CDR2 (germline): MGHRA, YSYEKL. The survey-level immunoSEQ assay was used. Measured with immunoSEQ multiplex PCR; TCRdb has only the in-frame clones, and not every one. The data show around 34,000 clones, around four fifths seen once. With regard to this clone: What it binds is not known.

Sequencing used CD4+ T cells from blood buffy coats. This clonotype was sampled from a human donor in good health. The chain combines TRBV4-1 with TRBJ2-1; tentatively, D is TRBD2 (6 bases). In DNA form, the CDR3 reads TGCGCCAGCAGCCAAGGTGTGGGGGGAACGTTGTCCTACAATGAGCAGTTCTTC. Translating it yields CASSQGVGGTLSYNEQFF.